These T cell receptor beta chains were read from a single sample in a study of T cell responses to AZD1222 COVID-19 vaccine. Only in-frame clones appear in the TCRdb table, and some are missing; sequencing was by immunoSEQ multiplex PCR. This table holds 60,000 to 85,000 clones, 75% to 90% found once. The material sequenced was peripheral blood, taken on day 0 of AZD1222 vaccination. The origin of the receptors is an adult in good health. Both conserved end residues are part of each CDR3. Fields, in order: D gene, V gene, J gene, clone size, CDR3 protein, CDR3 DNA. The D gene is left open where the match is weak. Rows give clone size only sometimes, using once, few, many, or a class for an expanded clone.

D: .
V: TRBV7-8
J: TRBJ2-1
size: .
CDR3: CASSFSGVEEQFF
DNA: TGTGCCAGCAGCTTCTCAGGGGTGGAGGAGCAGTTCTTC

D: .
V: TRBV18
J: TRBJ1-2
size: .
CDR3: CASAGGVDYGYTF
DNA: TGTGCCAGCGCCGGGGGGGTCGACTATGGCTACACCTTC

D: .
V: TRBV2
J: TRBJ2-3
size: .
CDR3: CASSPLAIGQYF
DNA: TGTGCCAGCAGCCCTCTAGCGATAGGGCAGTATTTT

D: TRBD1
V: TRBV4-1
J: TRBJ1-5
size: once
CDR3: CASSQDEPDRGNQPQHF
DNA: TGCGCCAGCAGCCAAGATGAGCCGGACAGGGGAAATCAGCCCCAGCATTTT

D: TRBD1
V: TRBV10-3
J: TRBJ2-7
size: .
CDR3: CAISASGTVYEQYF
DNA: TGTGCCATCAGTGCCTCCGGGACAGTTTACGAGCAGTACTTC

D: .
V: TRBV7-5
J: TRBJ1-3
size: .
CDR3: CARSLLSSGGNTIYF
DNA: TGTGCCAGAAGCTTATTATCGTCGGGGGGCAACACCATATATTTT

D: .
V: TRBV3-1/TRBV3-2
J: TRBJ2-7
size: .
CDR3: CASSHSGTNYEQYF
DNA: TGTGCCAGCAGCCACTCCGGGACAAACTACGAGCAGTACTTC

D: .
V: TRBV6-2/TRBV6-3
J: TRBJ1-4
size: .
CDR3: CASSYSVSEREEKLFF
DNA: TGTGCCAGCAGTTACTCAGTGTCAGAACGGGAAGAAAAACTGTTTTTT

D: .
V: TRBV2
J: TRBJ1-2
size: .
CDR3: CASSARRTDYGYTF
DNA: TGTGCCAGCAGTGCCCGAAGGACGGACTATGGCTACACCTTC

D: .
V: TRBV7-8
J: TRBJ1-1
size: .
CDR3: CASSRSWTGNTEAFF
DNA: TGTGCCAGCAGCCGGAGCTGGACGGGGAACACTGAAGCTTTCTTT

D: TRBD1
V: TRBV27
J: TRBJ2-3
size: .
CDR3: CATTGGGYGTQYF
DNA: TGTGCCACGACAGGGGGCGGTTATGGTACGCAGTATTTT

D: TRBD2
V: TRBV5-5
J: TRBJ2-3
size: .
CDR3: CASSPSSGTDTQYF
DNA: TGTGCCAGCAGCCCAAGCAGCGGGACTGATACGCAGTATTTT

D: .
V: TRBV5-1
J: TRBJ1-2
size: .
CDR3: CASSMGSNYGYTF
DNA: TGCGCCAGCAGCATGGGGTCTAACTATGGCTACACCTTC

D: .
V: TRBV7-8
J: TRBJ1-3
size: few
CDR3: CASSSRQERNTIYF
DNA: TGTGCCAGCAGCTCAAGACAGGAGCGAAACACCATATATTTT

D: .
V: TRBV6-5
J: TRBJ2-2
size: few
CDR3: CASTEGTDNTGELFF
DNA: TGTGCCAGCACCGAAGGGACGGATAACACCGGGGAGCTGTTTTTT

D: .
V: TRBV10-1
J: TRBJ1-1
size: .
CDR3: CASSPGTGTEAFF
DNA: TGCGCCAGCAGTCCTGGAACAGGGACTGAAGCTTTCTTT

D: TRBD2
V: TRBV6-5
J: TRBJ2-5
size: .
CDR3: CASSSRTSETQYF
DNA: TGTGCCAGCAGTTCGCGGACTAGCGAGACCCAGTACTTC

D: TRBD1
V: TRBV10-3
J: TRBJ1-2
size: .
CDR3: CAVTGGNYGYTF
DNA: TGTGCCGTCACAGGGGGTAACTATGGCTACACCTTC

D: .
V: TRBV6-5
J: TRBJ1-2
size: .
CDR3: CASSYSGTNYGYTF
DNA: TGTGCCAGCAGTTATTCGGGCACGAACTATGGCTACACCTTC

D: .
V: TRBV6-1
J: TRBJ1-1
size: .
CDR3: CASSERWGWAFF
DNA: TGTGCCAGCAGTGAACGGTGGGGATGGGCTTTCTTT

D: TRBD2
V: TRBV6-6
J: TRBJ2-1
size: .
CDR3: CASSHGTGRGAVSKQFF
DNA: TGTGCCAGCAGTCATGGAACTGGGCGGGGGGCTGTAAGCAAGCAGTTCTTC

D: .
V: TRBV19
J: TRBJ1-1
size: few
CDR3: CASSISVNTEAFF
DNA: TGTGCCAGTAGTATATCGGTGAACACTGAAGCTTTCTTT

D: .
V: TRBV19
J: TRBJ2-7
size: .
CDR3: CASSTGRAEQYF
DNA: TGTGCCAGTAGTACTGGACGGGCCGAGCAGTACTTC

D: .
V: TRBV6-5
J: TRBJ2-7
size: once
CDR3: CASSLDSYEQYF
DNA: TGTGCCAGCAGTTTGGACAGCTACGAGCAGTACTTC

D: .
V: TRBV18
J: TRBJ2-5
size: .
CDR3: CASSPPGETQYF
DNA: TGTGCCAGCTCACCACCTGGGGAGACCCAGTACTTC

D: .
V: TRBV15
J: TRBJ1-3
size: .
CDR3: CATSRVKGTLYF
DNA: TGTGCCACCAGCAGAGTAAAGGGGACCCTATATTTT

D: .
V: TRBV2
J: TRBJ2-7
size: few
CDR3: CASTSGLGTLVRYEQYF
DNA: TGTGCCAGCACCTCCGGGTTGGGGACCCTTGTTCGCTACGAGCAGTACTTC

D: TRBD2
V: TRBV10-1
J: TRBJ2-1
size: few
CDR3: CASSEGAGGPSYNEQFF
DNA: TGCGCCAGCAGTGAGGGCGCGGGAGGACCCTCCTACAATGAGCAGTTCTTC

D: .
V: TRBV14
J: TRBJ2-5
size: .
CDR3: CASSRRASGQTQYF
DNA: TGTGCCAGCAGCCGAAGGGCTTCCGGGCAGACCCAGTACTTC

D: TRBD1
V: TRBV3-1/TRBV3-2
J: TRBJ1-1
size: .
CDR3: CASSSRLVDRAGTEAFF
DNA: TGTGCCAGCAGCTCGAGACTCGTCGACAGGGCAGGCACTGAAGCTTTCTTT

D: .
V: TRBV9
J: TRBJ2-2
size: .
CDR3: CASSVGSGGANTGELFF
DNA: TGTGCCAGCAGCGTAGGCTCTGGCGGGGCGAACACCGGGGAGCTGTTTTTT